Presented here are 20 T cell receptor beta chains from one specimen sequenced in a study of blood T cell repertoires in COVID-19. Assay used: immunoSEQ multiplex PCR; TCRdb lists only in-frame clones, some missing. The sample has about 50,000 clones; 86% are singletons. Sample: peripheral blood. The receptors come from a woman aged 60 to 75 with acute or convalescent COVID-19.

The genes are TRBV5-1 and TRBJ2-1; perhaps TRBD2 as D (6 bases). The CDR3 spans 15 residues. Trimming cost V 4 bases and J 2 bases, with 13 bases left between them. Germline V gene lookup returns CDR1 SGHRS and CDR2 YFSETQ. The CDR3: CASSITSSTYNEQFF. CDR3 sequence (DNA): TGCGCCAGCAGCATCACTAGCTCAACCTACAATGAGCAGTTCTTC.

The rearrangement uses TRBV15 and TRBJ2-7; D possibly corresponds to TRBD2 (6 bases). Trimming stripped 3 bases from V and 3 bases from J, with 9 bases between. CDR1 and CDR2 (germline): LNHNV, YYDKDF (reference sequence). There are 13 residues in the CDR3. CDR3 in DNA: TGTGCCACCAGCAGGGAGGGGAACTACGAGCAGTACTTC. Translated, it gives CATSREGNYEQYF.

This chain links TRBV9 with TRBJ2-1, with 11 bases fitting TRBD2. The CDR3 runs to 20 residues. J lost 0 bases, V lost 0 bases, and 11 bases had no gene match. CDR1 and CDR2 (germline): SGDLS, YYNGEE. The CDR3 protein is CASSVGLAGGRGSSYNEQFF. Written as DNA, the CDR3 is TGTGCCAGCAGCGTAGGGCTAGCGGGAGGCAGGGGGAGCTCCTACAATGAGCAGTTCTTC.

The rearrangement links TRBV7-9 to TRBJ1-1; possible D gene TRBD1, 5 bases. Per the germline V gene, CDR1 is SEHNR and CDR2 is FQNEAQ (reference sequence). Between the trimmed V and J ends, which lost 2 bases and 6 bases, there was a span of 16 bases. This CDR3 contains 15 residues. The CDR3: CASSLHSPGDSEAFF. In DNA, the CDR3 is TGTGCCAGCAGCTTACATTCTCCCGGGGACTCTGAAGCTTTCTTT. Based on the CDR3 plus reference TRBV7-9 and TRBJ1-1, the full variable domain is DTGVSQNPRHKITKRGQNVTFRCDPISEHNRLYWYRQTLGQGPEFLTYFQNEAQLEKSRLLSDRFSAERPKGSFSTLEIQRTEQGDSAMYLCASSLHSPGDSEAFFGQGTRLTVV.

The rearrangement links TRBV30 to TRBJ1-4, with D possibly TRBD1 on 5 matching bases. CDR3 size: 15 residues. The V end lost 0 bases, the J end lost 5 bases, and 13 bases lay between the germline ends. Germline V gene lookup returns CDR1 GTSNPN and CDR2 SVGIG (reference sequence). The CDR3 loop reads CAWSVGEAGNEKLFF. CDR3 nucleotides: TGTGCCTGGAGTGTAGGGGAAGCGGGGAATGAAAAACTGTTTTTT.

The J gene is TRBJ1-5, the V gene TRBV18; maybe TRBD1 (5 bases). Per the germline V gene, CDR1 is KGHSH and CDR2 is LQKENI. Trimming cost V 3 bases and J 2 bases, with 17 bases left between them. The CDR3 length is 17 residues. The CDR3 protein is CASSPSRGGRGNQPQHF. The CDR3, as DNA: TGTGCCAGCTCACCTTCCCGCGGGGGGAGAGGCAATCAGCCCCAGCATTTT.

This chain joins TRBV6-6 and TRBJ1-2, with 9 positions matching TRBD1. Germline lookup yields CDR1 MNHNY and CDR2 SVGAGI (reference sequence). This CDR3 has 14 amino acids. Trimming removed 5 bases from V and 8 bases from J; junction bases left unmatched: 9. The CDR3 protein is CASSTNSGQGGYTF. CDR3 in DNA: TGTGCCAGCAGTACTAACTCGGGACAGGGCGGCTACACCTTC.

The chain has TRBV5-5 and TRBJ2-2; a weak D match, TRBD1 (6 bases). Germline CDR1 is SGHKS and CDR2 is YYEKEE (reference sequence). Between the trimmed V and J ends, which lost 3 bases and 3 bases, there was a span of 9 bases. This CDR3 is built from 14 residues. The CDR3 nucleotides read TGTGCCAGCAGCTCCTGGACAGACACCGGGGAGCTGTTTTTT. This encodes CASSSWTDTGELFF.

The table lists this clone with a few counts. The chain employs TRBV7-8 and TRBJ1-3; D is possibly TRBD1 (6 bases). Germline V gene lookup returns CDR1 SGHVS and CDR2 FQNEAQ. The V end lost 4 bases, the J end lost 2 bases, and 9 bases lay between the germline ends. The CDR3 sequence is 14 residues long. The CDR3 spells CASSYGTTGNTIYF. The CDR3 region has the DNA TGTGCCAGCAGCTACGGGACAACTGGAAACACCATATATTTT. Based on the CDR3 plus reference TRBV7-8 and TRBJ1-3, the full variable domain is GAGVSQSPRYKVAKRGQDVALRCDPISGHVSLFWYQQALGQGPEFLTYFQNEAQLDKSGLPSDRFFAERPEGSVSTLKIQRTQQEDSAVYLCASSYGTTGNTIYFGEGSWLTVV.

The chain is built from TRBV18 and TRBJ1-2; D is unresolved. Germline V lookup: CDR1 KGHSH, CDR2 LQKENI. Deletions cut 0 bases from V and 4 bases from J, with 9 bases between. The CDR3 sequence is 14 residues long. The CDR3 DNA is TGTGCCAGCTCACCACCGGCAAACGTCTATGGCTACACCTTC. Its translation is CASSPPANVYGYTF.

This clone was seen only a few times. As DNA, the CDR3 is TGTGCCATCAGCCCTTCGGCGGACACCGGGGAGCTGTTTTTT. Protein sequence: CAISPSADTGELFF. The rearrangement joins TRBV10-3 to TRBJ2-2; D call uncertain. This CDR3 is built from 14 residues. The germline gives CDR1 ENHRY, CDR2 SYGVKD. Trimming took off 6 bases at V and 3 bases at J, with 11 bases between the two ends.

CDR3 bases: TGTGCCAGCAGCGTATCCGCAGGGGCAGGCATAGACTCTGGAAACACCATATATTTT. Its translation is CASSVSAGAGIDSGNTIYF. The rearrangement joins TRBV9 to TRBJ1-3; a weak D match, TRBD1 (6 bases). Trimming pared 1 base from V and 0 bases from J, leaving 20 bases between. The CDR3 length is 19 residues. Germline assignment: CDR1 SGDLS and CDR2 YYNGEE.

The chain couples TRBV6-1 to TRBJ1-5, with 7 bases that match TRBD1. Germline V gene sequence: CDR1 MNHNS, CDR2 SASEGT. V shed 0 bases, J shed 3 bases, and the junction held 11 bases outside the gene matches. This CDR3 comprises 18 residues. The CDR3 here is CASSEAIGQGVANQPQHF. CDR3 nucleotide sequence: TGTGCCAGCAGTGAAGCGATCGGGCAGGGGGTGGCCAATCAGCCCCAGCATTTT.

The V and J genes are TRBV18 and TRBJ1-3; 9 positions match TRBD1. CDR3 length equals 16 residues. The V gene end was trimmed by 5 bases and the J gene end by 0 bases; junction bases not matched to a gene: 5. Germline V CDR1 and CDR2: KGHSH, LQKENI. The CDR3 protein is CASSRDRETSGNTIYF. CDR3 sequence (DNA): TGTGCCAGCTCAAGGGACAGGGAGACCTCTGGAAACACCATATATTTT.

V gene TRBV9 combines with J gene TRBJ1-2, with 11 bases that match TRBD1. This CDR3 has 15 amino acids. CDR1 is SGDLS and CDR2 is YYNGEE in the germline V gene. Germline trimming cut 4 bases from V and 3 bases from J; bases unmatched to any gene: 5. In DNA, the CDR3 is TGTGCCAGCAGCCCCCGGACAGGGGGCTACTATGGCTACACCTTC. Protein: CASSPRTGGYYGYTF.

The V and J genes are TRBV10-3 and TRBJ2-1, with 11 bases matching TRBD2. Germline trimming cut 4 bases from V and 6 bases from J; bases unmatched to any gene: 11. The CDR3 covers 17 residues. Per the germline V gene, CDR1 is ENHRY and CDR2 is SYGVKD. CDR3 residues: CAISGSQLAGVPNEQFF. As DNA, the CDR3 is TGTGCCATCAGTGGAAGCCAACTAGCGGGAGTTCCCAATGAGCAGTTCTTC.

V usage is TRBV2 and J usage is TRBJ1-5, with D perhaps TRBD1 (5 bases). Trimming pared 7 bases from V and 4 bases from J, leaving 20 bases between. The CDR3 covers 16 residues. The germline CDR1 and CDR2 sequences are SNHLY and FYNNEI. CDR3 in amino acids: CASTPWEGPPNQPQHF. CDR3 nucleotides: TGTGCCAGCACCCCCTGGGAGGGGCCTCCTAATCAGCCCCAGCATTTT.

The chain uses TRBV13 and TRBJ1-2; D remains unclear. V was shortened by 5 bases and J by 0 bases, with 10 bases between the two germline ends. Per germline, CDR1 PRHDT and CDR2 FYEKMQ (reference sequence). This CDR3 has 14 residues. CDR3 DNA sequence: TGTGCCAGCAGCCTCTTGACACCTAACTATGGCTACACCTTC. Amino acids: CASSLLTPNYGYTF.

This chain links TRBV7-3 with TRBJ1-2, with unresolved D. V lost 1 base to trimming and J lost 8 bases, with 11 bases between them. CDR3 size: 13 residues. The germline V gene encodes CDR1 SGHTA and CDR2 FQGTGA. In nucleotides, the CDR3 is TGTGCCAGCAGCTTAAGTCCCGGCGGGGGCTACACCTTC. Protein sequence: CASSLSPGGGYTF. Combining the CDR3 with reference TRBV7-3 and TRBJ1-2 gives the whole variable domain GAGVSQTPSNKVTEKGKYVELRCDPISGHTALYWYRQSLGQGPEFLIYFQGTGAADDSGLPNDRFFAVRPEGSVSTLKIQRTERGDSAVYLCASSLSPGGGYTFGSGTRLTVV.

V and J are TRBV2 and TRBJ2-7, with D tentatively TRBD1 (6 bases). V lost 4 bases to trimming and J lost 2 bases, with 9 bases between them. This CDR3 has 13 amino acids. Germline-derived CDR1 and CDR2 are SNHLY and FYNNEI. The CDR3 here is CASSGGTPYEQYF. The CDR3 DNA reads TGTGCCAGCAGTGGTGGGACACCCTACGAGCAGTACTTC.